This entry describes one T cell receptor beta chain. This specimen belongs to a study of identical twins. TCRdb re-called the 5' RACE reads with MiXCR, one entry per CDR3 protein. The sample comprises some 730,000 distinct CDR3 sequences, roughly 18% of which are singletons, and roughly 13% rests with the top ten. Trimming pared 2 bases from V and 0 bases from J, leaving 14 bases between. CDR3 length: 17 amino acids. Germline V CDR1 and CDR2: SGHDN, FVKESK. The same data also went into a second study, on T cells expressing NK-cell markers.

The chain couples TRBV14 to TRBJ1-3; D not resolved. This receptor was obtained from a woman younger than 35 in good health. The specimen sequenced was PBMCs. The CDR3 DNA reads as TGTGCCAGCAGCCAACGTAGGACGGCAGGCTCTGGAAACACCATATATTTT. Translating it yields CASSQRRTAGSGNTIYF.